The 14 T cell receptor beta chains below all came from one sample that was sequenced in a study of blood T cell repertoires in COVID-19. Profiling relied on immunoSEQ multiplex PCR, and the TCRdb table lists in-frame clones only, not all of them. The table shows roughly 120,000 clones, with 90% occurring only once. Sequencing input: peripheral blood. The origin of the receptors is a woman in her fifties or sixties with COVID-19, enrolled during active disease.

This clone was seen only once. The DNA for the CDR3 is TGTGCCAGCTCGGGCGCGACCGGGGGTAATGAAAAACTGTTTTTT. Protein product: CASSGATGGNEKLFF. V and J are TRBV18 and TRBJ1-4; D possibly corresponds to TRBD1 (5 bases). Germline values: CDR1 KGHSH, CDR2 LQKENI. CDR3 length: 15 residues. V was shortened by 6 bases and J by 4 bases, with 15 bases between the two germline ends. The full variable domain, completed using reference TRBV18 and TRBJ1-4, is NAGVMQNPRHLVRRRGQEARLRCSPMKGHSHVYWYRQLPEEGLKFMVYLQKENIIDESGMPKERFSAEFPKEGPSILRIQQVVRGDSAAYFCASSGATGGNEKLFFGSGTQLSVL.

This rearrangement joins TRBV11-1 to TRBJ1-1; no definite D call. V was shortened by 1 base and J by 3 bases, with 9 bases between the two germline ends. Germline CDR1 SGHAT, CDR2 FQDESV (reference sequence). The CDR3 covers 14 residues. CDR3 amino acids: CASSLESEDTEAFF. As DNA, the CDR3 is TGTGCCAGCAGCTTAGAATCGGAGGACACTGAAGCTTTCTTT.

This clone was seen a single time. V and J are TRBV19 and TRBJ1-6; no clear D gene. The germline V and J ends were trimmed by 2 bases and 7 bases, with 6 bases remaining between them. The CDR3 runs to 13 residues. Germline CDR1 LNHDA, CDR2 SQIVND (reference sequence). The CDR3 reads CASSIQANSPLHF. As DNA, the CDR3 is TGTGCCAGTAGTATACAGGCAAATTCACCCCTCCACTTT.

As for this clone: Within the sample, other DNA sequences also encode this same CDR3. This chain joins TRBV6-5 and TRBJ2-2, with D possibly TRBD1 on 6 matching bases. Trimming took 8 bases from V and 3 from J, leaving 7 bases between them. This CDR3 comprises 12 residues. Germline CDR1 reads MNHEY; CDR2 reads SVGAGI. DNA for the CDR3: TGTGCCAGCGCAGGGGACACCGGGGAGCTGTTTTTT. Residues: CASAGDTGELFF.

This chain uses TRBV7-3 with TRBJ2-7, with TRBD1 as a possible D gene (6 bases). The CDR3 consists of 14 residues. V was clipped by 2 bases and J by 1 base, with 9 bases between them. Germline CDR1 is SGHTA and CDR2 is FQGTGA. The CDR3 sequence is CASSLQGRSYEQYF. CDR3 sequence (DNA): TGTGCCAGCAGCTTACAGGGGCGATCCTACGAGCAGTACTTC.

V and J are TRBV7-2 and TRBJ2-3; 10 nucleotides agree with TRBD2. Germline CDR1 is SGHTA and CDR2 is FQGNSA. This CDR3 has 15 residues. Trimming removed 3 bases from V and 4 bases from J; junction bases left unmatched: 4. In DNA, the CDR3 is TGTGCCAGCAGCTTGAGCGGGGGGGCCCCAGATACGCAGTATTTT. Translation gives CASSLSGGAPDTQYF.

In this sample, this clone turned up many times. The J gene is TRBJ2-3, the V gene TRBV7-2, with D perhaps TRBD2 (5 bases). The germline V gene has CDR1 SGHTA and CDR2 FQGNSA. V was shortened by 3 bases and J by 4 bases, with 14 bases between the two germline ends. This CDR3 comprises 15 residues. The CDR3: CASSFTTRGSDTQYF. CDR3 bases: TGTGCCAGCAGCTTTACGACCCGCGGGTCAGATACGCAGTATTTT.

This chain's CDR3 is CASSPGSSANYGYTF. For the CDR3, the DNA is TGCGCCAGCAGCCCCGGGAGTTCGGCTAACTATGGCTACACCTTC. The chain links TRBV5-1 to TRBJ1-2; D gene uncertain. CDR3 length equals 15 residues. The germline gives CDR1 SGHRS, CDR2 YFSETQ. Trimming pared 4 bases from V and 0 bases from J, leaving 13 bases between. Using reference TRBV5-1 and TRBJ1-2 for the parts outside the CDR3, the full variable domain is KAGVTQTPRYLIKTRGQQVTLSCSPISGHRSVSWYQQTPGQGLQFLFEYFSETQRNKGNFPGRFSGRQFSNSRSEMNVSTLELGDSALYLCASSPGSSANYGYTFGSGTRLTVV.

The chain joins TRBV5-6 to TRBJ1-1; D might be TRBD1 (6 bases). This CDR3 has 13 amino acids. Germline CDR1 and CDR2: SGHDT and YYEEEE. CDR3 DNA: TGTGCTAGGGGGGGAAGAAGAAGAACTGAAGCTTTCTTT. This sequence encodes CARGGRRRTEAFF.

The chain carries TRBV5-1 and TRBJ2-7; maybe TRBD1 (5 bases). This CDR3 is built from 14 residues. The germline V and J ends were trimmed by 4 bases and 2 bases, with 13 bases remaining between them. Germline CDR1 reads SGHRS; CDR2 reads YFSETQ. In DNA form, the CDR3 reads TGCGCCAGCAGCGGCCGACAGACAGCCTACGAGCAGTACTTC. Protein sequence: CASSGRQTAYEQYF.

This chain joins TRBV7-3 and TRBJ2-1; TRBD2 aligns across 8 bases. In germline, CDR1 is SGHTA, CDR2 FQGTGA. The CDR3 is made up of 15 amino acids. V was pared by 5 bases and J by 3 bases, with 6 bases of the junction left unmatched. The CDR3: CASSPSGGLYNEQFF. The CDR3 DNA is TGTGCCAGCAGCCCGAGCGGGGGCCTCTACAATGAGCAGTTCTTC.

The CDR3 DNA sequence: TGTGCCAGCAGCCGCGGGACAGGCAATCAGCCCCAGCATTTT. Protein sequence: CASSRGTGNQPQHF. The chain is built from TRBV3-1 (or the pseudogene TRBV3-2) and TRBJ1-5; 7 nucleotides line up with TRBD1. Germline trimming cut 4 bases from V and 2 bases from J; bases unmatched to any gene: 2. Germline assignment: CDR1 LGHDT and CDR2 YNNKEL (reference sequence). The length of the CDR3 is 14 residues.

V and J are TRBV7-2 and TRBJ2-6; possible D gene TRBD2, 5 bases. V gave up 0 bases and J gave up 1 base, with 7 bases separating them. The germline CDR1 and CDR2 sequences are SGHTA and FQGNSA. The CDR3 runs to 16 residues. The CDR3 is CASSLAGISGANVLTF. The CDR3 DNA reads TGTGCCAGCAGCTTAGCCGGGATTTCTGGGGCCAACGTCCTGACTTTC.

This sequence joins TRBV11-3 and TRBJ2-3; 9 nucleotides match TRBD1. The CDR3 is 16 amino acids. Per germline, CDR1 SGHNT and CDR2 YENEEA. The V and J ends lost 4 bases and 1 base, in that order; junction bases with no gene match: 6. The CDR3 is CASSSGWDRGTDTQYF. The CDR3 nucleotides are TGTGCCAGCAGCTCCGGCTGGGACAGGGGCACAGATACGCAGTATTTT.